One and the same sample provided the 30 T cell receptor beta chains below, sequenced in a study of CD8+ T cells in alopecia areata. Collected material from alopecia areata patients comprised lesional scalp punch biopsies and peripheral blood. Extracted from the samples, RNA was reverse transcribed into cDNA to serve as the sequencing template. Sequencing was performed with immunoSEQ multiplex PCR; in TCRdb, only in-frame clones are kept and a portion is missing. The sample records some 12,000 clones, about 53% being singletons. The specimen was skin. These receptors came from a human donor with alopecia areata.

In this sample, this clone turned up a few times. The chain combines TRBV5-4 with TRBJ2-2, with 7 bases aligning to TRBD2. With 5 bases clipped from V and 1 base from J, the junction kept 5 bases outside the gene matches. Germline CDR1 is SGHNT and CDR2 is YYREEE (reference sequence). The length of the CDR3 is 15 residues. As DNA, the CDR3 is TGTGCCAGCAGGCGGGCTAGCGGGAACACCGGGGAGCTGTTTTTT. Protein product: CASRRASGNTGELFF.

The V and J genes are TRBV30 and TRBJ2-3, with TRBD2 matching 11 bases. The CDR3 is 17 residues long. V was pared by 8 bases and J by 2 bases, with 15 bases of the junction left unmatched. The germline gives CDR1 GTSNPN, CDR2 SVGIG (reference sequence). The CDR3 protein is CAGGSGLAGGSTDTQYF. CDR3 nucleotides: TGTGCCGGGGGGAGCGGGCTAGCGGGGGGTTCCACAGATACGCAGTATTTT.

This clone was counted once. V usage is TRBV6-1 and J usage is TRBJ2-4, with 9 bases identical to TRBD1. V trimming: 4 bases; J trimming: 0 bases; junction bases outside the gene matches: 4. The CDR3 runs to 16 residues. Germline assignment: CDR1 MNHNS and CDR2 SASEGT. CDR3 sequence reads: CASSGWTGEAKNIQYF. In DNA form, the CDR3 reads TGTGCCAGCAGTGGTTGGACAGGGGAAGCCAAAAACATTCAGTACTTC.

This clone was picked up a small number of times. V and J are TRBV5-1 and TRBJ1-1; no reliable D call. Germline V gene data show CDR1 as SGHRS and CDR2 as YFSETQ. The length of the CDR3 is 15 residues. The V gene lost 0 bases and the J gene lost 1 base, with 10 bases spanning the gap. The CDR3 sequence: CASSLEAQQNTEAFF. The CDR3 DNA follows: TGCGCCAGCAGCTTGGAGGCTCAGCAGAACACTGAAGCTTTCTTT.

The V call is TRBV15, the J call TRBJ2-1; 7 nucleotides line up with TRBD2. CDR1 is LNHNV and CDR2 is YYDKDF in the germline V gene (reference sequence). The CDR3 runs 15 residues. Trimming removed 4 bases from V and 5 bases from J; junction bases left unmatched: 8. In DNA form, the CDR3 reads TGTGCCACCAGCACCCGCGGGGGAACCAACAATGAGCAGTTCTTC. It specifies CATSTRGGTNNEQFF.

The V gene is TRBV11-2, the J gene TRBJ2-5, with TRBD2 as a possible D gene (7 bases). The length of the CDR3 is 18 residues. Germline loops: CDR1 SGHAT, CDR2 FQNNGV. Deletions cut 2 bases from V and 2 bases from J, with 21 bases between. The CDR3 DNA sequence: TGTGCCAGCAGCTTATTAGGGGGGAGGGGAGATTTTCAAGAGACCCAGTACTTC. It translates to CASSLLGGRGDFQETQYF.

There are a few counts of this clone. The CDR3 protein is CASSQDFTAGRRETQYF. The CDR3 bases are TGCGCCAGCAGCCAAGATTTTACGGCAGGGAGACGGGAGACCCAGTACTTC. The chain joins TRBV4-1 to TRBJ2-5, with D perhaps matching TRBD1 or TRBD2 (5 bases each). This CDR3 has 17 residues. From germline, CDR1 is MGHRA and CDR2 YSYEKL. V gave up 0 bases and J gave up 5 bases, with 19 bases separating them.

This clone was detected once. The chain joins TRBV28 to TRBJ2-6; D is undetermined. This CDR3 is 15 amino acids long. Germline V gives CDR1 MDHEN, CDR2 SYDVKM. The V end was cut by 6 bases, the J end by 4 bases, with 13 bases between. This CDR3 is CASSTSGSGANVLTF. The DNA of the CDR3 is TGTGCCAGCAGCACGTCCGGATCAGGGGCCAACGTCCTGACTTTC.

V usage is TRBV2 and J usage is TRBJ2-5, with 10 bases matching TRBD1. The CDR3 runs 16 residues. Looked up from germline, CDR1 is SNHLY and CDR2 is FYNNEI. The V segment lost 6 bases and the J segment 2 bases; nucleotides outside the gene matches: 9. Written as DNA, the CDR3 is TGTGCCAGCAGGAGAATTAGACAGGGGGCTCAAGAGACCCAGTACTTC. Translated, it gives CASRRIRQGAQETQYF.

This chain connects TRBV15 to TRBJ1-5, with D possibly matching TRBD1 (5 bases). V lost 1 base to trimming and J lost 8 bases, with 9 bases between them. The CDR3 extends over 13 amino acids. CDR1 and CDR2 (germline): LNHNV, YYDKDF (reference sequence). The CDR3 here is CATSRGGLKPQHF. The CDR3 DNA reads as TGTGCCACCAGCAGAGGGGGCTTGAAGCCCCAGCATTTT.

This clone was detected once. One junction end disagrees with the germline gene, perhaps due to a read error. This chain uses TRBV7-8 with TRBJ2-7, with no clear D. CDR3 length: 14 residues. The germline CDR1 and CDR2 sequences are SGHVS and FQNEAQ. The CDR3 DNA follows: TGTGCCGGCAGCGTAGTAGGGATCGTGGGCGAGCAGTACTTC. This codes for CAGSVVGIVGEQYF.

This clone is a singleton in its sample. The CDR3 bases are TGCGCCAGCCGCGGGGAGGGAGCCCCCTACGAGCAGTACTTC. Translated: CASRGEGAPYEQYF. The J gene is TRBJ2-7, the V gene TRBV5-1; 7 nucleotides align to TRBD2. This CDR3 is 14 amino acids long. The germline V gene encodes CDR1 SGHRS and CDR2 YFSETQ. J gave up 2 bases and V 7 bases, and 9 bases lay outside the gene matches.

The sample holds a few counts of this clone. The rearrangement links TRBV15 to TRBJ2-3; D is unresolved. The CDR3 runs 16 residues. V shed 2 bases and J shed 2 bases, with 14 bases lying between them. Germline V gene data show CDR1 as LNHNV and CDR2 as YYDKDF (reference sequence). The CDR3 DNA sequence: TGTGCCACCAGCAGATCAGAGATGGTCCCCACAGATACGCAGTATTTT. This translates into CATSRSEMVPTDTQYF.

The chain recombines TRBV7-2 with TRBJ2-7; 11 positions match TRBD2. The CDR3 spans 15 residues. Germline V gives CDR1 SGHTA, CDR2 FQGNSA. Unmatched junction bases numbered 4, after V lost 4 bases and J lost 2 bases. The DNA for the CDR3 is TGTGCCAGCAGCTCCATAGCGGGAGGGACCTACGAGCAGTACTTC. As protein: CASSSIAGGTYEQYF.

Sample share makes this clone large (0.1 to 1%). The chain has TRBV7-9 and TRBJ2-7, with a tentative D call TRBD2 (5 bases). V gave up 6 bases and J gave up 0 bases, with 12 bases separating them. Germline CDR1 SEHNR, CDR2 FQNEAQ (reference sequence). This CDR3 spans 14 amino acids. In nucleotides, the CDR3 is TGTGCCAGCAGTAGTATACTAGTCTCCTACGAGCAGTACTTC. It codes for CASSSILVSYEQYF.

V is TRBV11-2 and J is TRBJ2-1; a possible D gene is TRBD2 (5 bases). Germline assignment: CDR1 SGHAT and CDR2 FQNNGV. V lost 5 bases to trimming and J lost 2 bases, with 13 bases between them. This CDR3 spans 15 amino acids. The CDR3 loop reads CASSQTRATYNEQFF. CDR3 DNA: TGTGCCAGCAGCCAAACTAGAGCCACCTACAATGAGCAGTTCTTC.

This chain connects TRBV6-6 to TRBJ1-5, with 7 bases fitting TRBD1. The V segment lost 6 bases and the J segment 6 bases; nucleotides outside the gene matches: 11. The germline CDR1 and CDR2 sequences are MNHNY and SVGAGI (reference sequence). The CDR3 totals 15 residues. CDR3 coding DNA: TGTGCCAGCAGGAGGGACAGAGAAGGTGGTCAGCCCCAGCATTTT. Protein sequence: CASRRDREGGQPQHF.

A few counts support this clone. The chain joins TRBV28 to TRBJ2-1; D gene ambiguous. The length of the CDR3 is 15 residues. The V gene's germline CDR1 is MDHEN and CDR2 SYDVKM. The V end lost 1 base, the J end lost 7 bases, and 14 bases lay between the germline ends. This CDR3 reads CASSLFLDPTNEQFF. The CDR3 DNA follows: TGTGCCAGCAGTTTATTTCTGGACCCTACGAATGAGCAGTTCTTC.

This clone is medium-sized in the sample. Relative to the germline gene, one junction end is altered; a read error may explain this. The chain links TRBV7-7 to TRBJ2-2; the match to TRBD1 covers 7 bases. The CDR3 has 15 residues. The germline V gene has CDR1 SSHAT and CDR2 FNYEAQ (reference sequence). For the CDR3, the DNA is TGTGCTAGCAGCTTAGAAAGGGGGCTCACCGGGGAGCTGTTTTTT. Translating gives CASSLERGLTGELFF.

The chain uses TRBV6-1 and TRBJ1-4, with D possibly matching TRBD1 (6 bases). Germline-derived CDR1 and CDR2 are MNHNS and SASEGT. The CDR3 runs 16 residues. The ends were cut back, 2 bases at V and 5 bases at J, with 15 bases in the middle. CDR3 DNA sequence: TGTGCCAGCAGTGAAACCACAGGAAGGGGGAATGAAAAACTGTTTTTT. Protein sequence: CASSETTGRGNEKLFF.

The gene calls are TRBV7-6 and TRBJ2-7; 10 nucleotides line up with TRBD1. Looked up from germline, CDR1 is SGHVS and CDR2 is FNYEAQ. The ends lost 1 base at V and 6 bases at J; junction bases unmatched: 9. The CDR3 extends over 16 amino acids. The CDR3 DNA reads as TGTGCCAGCAGCTTAGGGACAGGGGGATTAGACGGCGAGCAGTACTTC. It yields the protein CASSLGTGGLDGEQYF. The full variable domain, in which reference TRBV7-6 and TRBJ2-7 provide the parts outside the CDR3, is GAGVSQSPRYKVTKRGQDVALRCDPISGHVSLYWYRQALGQGPEFLTYFNYEAQQDKSGLPNDRFSAERPEGSISTLTIQRTEQRDSAMYRCASSLGTGGLDGEQYFGPGTRLTVT.

The chain recombines TRBV5-6 with TRBJ2-1; 9 bases fit TRBD2. V lost 2 bases, J lost 4 bases, and 4 bases stayed unmatched. The CDR3 is 15 amino acids. Germline-derived CDR1 and CDR2 are SGHDT and YYEEEE. The CDR3 coding sequence is TGTGCCAGCAGCTTCGGACTAGCGTGGTACAATGAGCAGTTCTTC. It translates to CASSFGLAWYNEQFF.

This chain joins TRBV18 and TRBJ2-5; D not certain. The end of the DNA is better explained by TRBJ2-7, so the J call may be wrong. This CDR3 comprises 14 residues. Germline loops: CDR1 KGHSH, CDR2 LQKENI. The chain's CDR3 is CASSPRTVDYEQYF. The CDR3 DNA is TGTGCCAGCTCACCGAGAACGGTTGACTACGAGCAGTACTTC.

This chain links TRBV7-9 with TRBJ2-1; 14 bases are shared with TRBD2. Germline V gives CDR1 SEHNR, CDR2 FQNEAQ (reference sequence). Trimming took 5 bases from V and 4 from J; bases not matched to a gene: 13. The CDR3 has 19 amino acids. The CDR3 loop reads CASSPRTGTSGGFYNEQFF. The CDR3 region has the DNA TGTGCCAGCAGCCCGAGAACCGGGACTAGCGGGGGCTTTTACAATGAGCAGTTCTTC.

The chain couples TRBV5-4 to TRBJ2-5; D remains ambiguous. Germline values: CDR1 SGHNT, CDR2 YYREEE (reference sequence). V was trimmed by 0 bases and J by 5 bases, leaving 11 bases between them. The CDR3 totals 14 residues. The DNA of the CDR3 is TGTGCCAGCAGCTTGGTCTCGGCCTCGGAGACCCAGTACTTC. Its protein product is CASSLVSASETQYF.

This clone was found once. The rearrangement uses TRBV14 and TRBJ2-7; D call uncertain. CDR3 length equals 13 residues. CDR1 is SGHDN, CDR2 FVKESK, per germline. V lost 1 base and J lost 9, with 13 bases in between. CDR3 protein: CASSQAAKSRQYF. Here the CDR3 DNA reads TGTGCCAGCAGCCAAGCCGCCAAATCGAGGCAGTACTTC.

The chain uses TRBV28 and TRBJ2-3; TRBD1 is a possible D gene (5 bases). Trimming left V 1 base short and J 5 bases short, with 10 bases between. CDR3 length: 14 residues. Germline CDR1 reads MDHEN; CDR2 reads SYDVKM. The CDR3 bases are TGTGCCAGCAGTTTATTTGGGGCGCAAGATACGCAGTATTTT. It is translated as CASSLFGAQDTQYF.

This clone was seen just once. The gene calls are TRBV27 and TRBJ2-7, with unresolved D. Germline CDR1 reads MNHEY; CDR2 reads SMNVEV (reference sequence). CDR3 length: 13 amino acids. V lost 5 bases and J lost 8, with 16 bases in between. CDR3 sequence: CASSLPNSDQQYF. In DNA, the CDR3 is TGTGCCAGCAGTCTCCCAAACTCGGATCAGCAGTACTTC.

The chain couples TRBV30 to TRBJ2-5; weak D call: TRBD2 (6 bases). Trimming took 3 bases from V and 5 from J, leaving 19 bases between them. The CDR3 runs 15 residues. Per the germline V gene, CDR1 is GTSNPN and CDR2 is SVGIG (reference sequence). The CDR3 is CAWRGVADYRETQYF. CDR3 DNA sequence: TGTGCCTGGAGGGGAGTAGCGGACTATCGGGAGACCCAGTACTTC.

The J gene is TRBJ1-2, the V gene TRBV20-1; D is ambiguous. This CDR3 comprises 10 residues. V dropped 6 bases and J dropped 8 bases, with 10 bases sitting between them. The germline V gene encodes CDR1 DFQATT and CDR2 SNEGSKA (reference sequence). CDR3 DNA sequence: TGCAGTGCCAACGAAAAGGGCTACACCTTC. It translates to CSANEKGYTF.